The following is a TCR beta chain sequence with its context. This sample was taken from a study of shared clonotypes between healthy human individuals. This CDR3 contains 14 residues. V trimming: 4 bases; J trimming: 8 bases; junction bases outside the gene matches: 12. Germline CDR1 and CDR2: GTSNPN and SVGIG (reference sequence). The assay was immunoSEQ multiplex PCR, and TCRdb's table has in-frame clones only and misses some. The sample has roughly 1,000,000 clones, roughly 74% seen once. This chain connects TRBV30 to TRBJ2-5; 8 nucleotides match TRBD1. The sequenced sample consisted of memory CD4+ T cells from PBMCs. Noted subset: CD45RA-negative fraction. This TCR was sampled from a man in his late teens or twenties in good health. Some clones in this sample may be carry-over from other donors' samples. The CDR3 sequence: CAWKLQGAIGTQYF. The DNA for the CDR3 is TGTGCCTGGAAACTCCAGGGGGCGATCGGTACCCAGTACTTC.